This T cell receptor (beta chain) comes out of a study of cytomegalovirus exposure and HLA in healthy donors. Sequenced by immunoSEQ multiplex PCR; TCRdb stores in-frame clones only, minus some. This sample has under 150,000 clones, with about nine tenths found just once. Germline CDR1 is SGHVS and CDR2 is FQNEAQ. This CDR3 has 15 residues. V was clipped by 8 bases and J by 7 bases; unmatched bases: 13. The sequence came from a young man in good health and CMV-seronegative. Material for sequencing was PBMCs. This chain uses TRBV7-8 with TRBJ2-1; the match to TRBD2 covers 8 bases. DNA for the CDR3: TGTGCCAGCGGCCCTCGGTTAGCGGGACCTAATGAGCAGTTCTTC. Translating it yields CASGPRLAGPNEQFF. Based on the CDR3 plus reference TRBV7-8 and TRBJ2-1, the full variable domain is GAGVSQSPRYKVAKRGQDVALRCDPISGHVSLFWYQQALGQGPEFLTYFQNEAQLDKSGLPSDRFFAERPEGSVSTLKIQRTQQEDSAVYLCASGPRLAGPNEQFFGPGTRLTVL.